Below are 7 T cell receptor beta chains sequenced from a single sample in a study of CD8 T cells in Susac syndrome. RNA totalling about 0.45 to 1 ug underwent reverse transcription with random hexamers. MiXCR, applied by TCRdb to the immunoSEQ multiplex PCR reads, yields one record per CDR3 protein. The table includes around 120,000 distinct CDR3 sequences, 90% to 95% detected once. The specimen sequenced was CD4+ T cells from PBMCs. All receptors derive from a human donor with multiple sclerosis.

The J gene is TRBJ2-2, the V gene TRBV5-1, with 9 bases matching TRBD2. This CDR3 has 17 residues. In germline, CDR1 is SGHRS, CDR2 YFSETQ. V lost 1 base and J lost 1; bases outside the gene matches: 5. For the CDR3, the DNA is TGCGCCAGCAGCTTGTTAGCGGGGGCCCTGAACACCGGGGAGCTGTTTTTT. Its translation is CASSLLAGALNTGELFF. Filled out from reference TRBV5-1 and TRBJ2-2, the complete variable domain reads KAGVTQTPRYLIKTRGQQVTLSCSPISGHRSVSWYQQTPGQGLQFLFEYFSETQRNKGNFPGRFSGRQFSNSRSEMNVSTLELGDSALYLCASSLLAGALNTGELFFGEGSRLTVL.

CDR3 in amino acids: CASSLRSGNGELFF. The DNA for the CDR3 is TGTGCCAGCAGCTTGCGTAGTGGAAACGGGGAGCTGTTTTTT. The chain carries TRBV5-4 and TRBJ2-2; no clear D. The V gene's germline CDR1 is SGHNT and CDR2 YYREEE (reference sequence). Between the trimmed V and J ends, which lost 1 base and 7 bases, there was a span of 11 bases. This CDR3 comprises 14 residues.

J is TRBJ1-2 and V is TRBV29-1, with D possibly being TRBD1 (6 bases). CDR3 size: 15 residues. Trimming took 1 base from V and 8 from J, leaving 20 bases between them. Germline V gene lookup returns CDR1 SQVTM and CDR2 ANQGSEA. CDR3 bases: TGCAGCGTTGAAGGGATGAGGGGGTCCTCCGGAGGCTACACCTTC. Translation gives CSVEGMRGSSGGYTF.

The J gene is TRBJ2-7, the V gene TRBV5-4; D is unclear. This CDR3 contains 13 residues. Germline V gene lookup returns CDR1 SGHNT and CDR2 YYREEE (reference sequence). The V and J ends lost 3 bases and 5 bases respectively, with 12 bases between them. CDR3 residues: CASSSPQVNEQYF. CDR3 nucleotide sequence: TGTGCCAGCAGCTCCCCTCAGGTGAACGAGCAGTACTTC. The variable domain in full, completed from reference TRBV5-4 and TRBJ2-7, reads ETGVTQSPTHLIKTRGQQVTLRCSSQSGHNTVSWYQQALGQGPQFIFQYYREEENGRGNFPPRFSGLQFPNYSSELNVNALELDDSALYLCASSSPQVNEQYFGPGTRLTVT.

V is TRBV20-1 and J is TRBJ2-7; 7 bases match TRBD2. J lost 7 bases, V lost 3 bases, and 9 bases had no gene match. CDR1 and CDR2 (germline): DFQATT, SNEGSKA (reference sequence). The CDR3 has 13 amino acids. The CDR3 DNA reads as TGCAGTGCTAGCTCACGGGAGGCCGGGGAGCAGTACTTC. Amino acids: CSASSREAGEQYF.

The chain links TRBV27 to TRBJ2-7, with 7 bases that match TRBD1. Germline CDR1 reads MNHEY; CDR2 reads SMNVEV (reference sequence). The J segment lost 7 bases and the V segment lost 6 bases, leaving 15 bases of the junction unmatched. The CDR3 has 15 residues. In DNA, the CDR3 is TGTGCCAGCAGCTCCGACAGGGAGTTCCTACGGGAGCAGTACTTC. Its protein is CASSSDREFLREQYF.

The chain combines TRBV5-4 with TRBJ2-7; 8 nucleotides agree with TRBD2. V gave up 1 base and J gave up 4 bases; unmatched junction bases: 7. Germline assignment: CDR1 SGHNT and CDR2 YYREEE (reference sequence). CDR3 length: 15 residues. The CDR3 loop is CASSLKAGVRYEQYF. In nucleotides, the CDR3 is TGTGCCAGCAGCTTGAAAGCGGGGGTAAGGTACGAGCAGTACTTC.